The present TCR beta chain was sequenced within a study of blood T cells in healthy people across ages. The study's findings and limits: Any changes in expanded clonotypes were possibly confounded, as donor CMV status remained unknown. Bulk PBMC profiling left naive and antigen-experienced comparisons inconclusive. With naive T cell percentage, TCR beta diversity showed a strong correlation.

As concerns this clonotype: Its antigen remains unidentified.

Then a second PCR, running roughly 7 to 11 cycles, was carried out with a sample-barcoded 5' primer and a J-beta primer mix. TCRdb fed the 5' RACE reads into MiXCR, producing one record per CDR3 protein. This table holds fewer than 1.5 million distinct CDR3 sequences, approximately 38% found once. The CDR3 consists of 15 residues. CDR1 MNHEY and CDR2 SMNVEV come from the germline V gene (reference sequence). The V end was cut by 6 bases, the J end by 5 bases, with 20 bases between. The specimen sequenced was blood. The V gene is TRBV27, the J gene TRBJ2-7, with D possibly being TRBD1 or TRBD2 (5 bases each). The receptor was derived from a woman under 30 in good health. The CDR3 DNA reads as TGTGCCAGCAGGCCCCGGGACGCCCCTCGCCACGAGCAGTACTTC. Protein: CASRPRDAPRHEQYF.